Below are 17 T cell receptor beta chains sequenced from a single sample in a study of CD8 T cells in Susac syndrome. Random hexamers primed reverse transcription of about 0.45 to 1 ug RNA. MiXCR was run by TCRdb on the immunoSEQ multiplex PCR reads, yielding one entry per CDR3 protein. The sample consists of 120,000 or so distinct CDR3 sequences, roughly 94% of them appearing once. The sample taken for sequencing was CD4+ T cells from PBMCs. Receptors were obtained from a human donor with multiple sclerosis.

This clonotype was picked up one time. The chain joins TRBV30 to TRBJ1-5; no reliable D call. CDR1 GTSNPN and CDR2 SVGIG come from the germline V gene (reference sequence). Trimming stripped 5 bases from V and 0 bases from J, with 8 bases between. CDR3 length: 13 residues. The CDR3 nucleotides read TGTGCCTGGGCGCCGGATAGCAATCAGCCCCAGCATTTT. It yields the protein CAWAPDSNQPQHF.

V and J are TRBV29-1 and TRBJ1-2, with D possibly TRBD1 on 5 matching bases. Germline lookup yields CDR1 SQVTM and CDR2 ANQGSEA. The V gene lost 5 bases and the J gene lost 4 bases, with 14 bases spanning the gap. The length of the CDR3 is 13 residues. The CDR3 loop is CSVLRGPSYGYTF. For the CDR3, the DNA is TGCAGCGTTCTAAGGGGACCCTCCTATGGCTACACCTTC.

V usage is TRBV18 and J usage is TRBJ1-2; no reliable D call. The CDR3 is 15 amino acids. The ends were cut back, 8 bases at V and 3 bases at J, with 19 bases in the middle. Germline V gene sequence: CDR1 KGHSH, CDR2 LQKENI. CDR3 in amino acids: CASVIQERLDYGYTF. The CDR3 region has the DNA TGTGCCAGCGTAATTCAGGAGCGGCTCGACTATGGCTACACCTTC. The entire variable domain, with the rest obtained from reference TRBV18 and TRBJ1-2, is as follows: NAGVMQNPRHLVRRRGQEARLRCSPMKGHSHVYWYRQLPEEGLKFMVYLQKENIIDESGMPKERFSAEFPKEGPSILRIQQVVRGDSAAYFCASVIQERLDYGYTFGSGTRLTVV.

The rearrangement uses TRBV10-3 and TRBJ1-1, with 8 positions matching TRBD1. V shed 2 bases and J 5 bases; nucleotides not matched to a gene: 4. Germline V CDR1 and CDR2: ENHRY, SYGVKD. The length of the CDR3 is 14 residues. The CDR3: CAISETGGGTEAFF. The CDR3 DNA reads as TGTGCCATCAGTGAGACAGGGGGGGGGACTGAAGCTTTCTTT.

The V gene is TRBV6-5, the J gene TRBJ2-7; 7 nucleotides match TRBD1. The germline V gene has CDR1 MNHEY and CDR2 SVGAGI. J was trimmed by 7 bases and V by 6 bases; bases with no gene match: 6. The CDR3 is made up of 12 amino acids. The CDR3 DNA reads TGTGCCAGCAGGGGACAGACGGAAGAGCAGTACTTC. As protein: CASRGQTEEQYF.

The rearrangement joins TRBV7-3 to TRBJ1-1, with 7 nucleotides matching TRBD1. V trimming: 5 bases; J trimming: 5 bases; junction bases outside the gene matches: 8. Germline V gene sequence: CDR1 SGHTA, CDR2 FQGTGA. This CDR3 is 14 amino acids long. CDR3 region: CASSISGTETEAFF. The CDR3 DNA sequence: TGTGCCAGCAGCATATCCGGGACAGAAACTGAAGCTTTCTTT.

This chain's CDR3 is CASSEGYTDTQYF. The CDR3 coding sequence is TGTGCCAGCAGTGAAGGCTACACAGATACGCAGTATTTT. The chain couples TRBV2 to TRBJ2-3; D not resolved. The germline V and J ends were trimmed by 1 base and 2 bases, with 4 bases remaining between them. Germline assignment: CDR1 SNHLY and CDR2 FYNNEI. This CDR3 has 13 residues.

The rearrangement uses TRBV6-1 and TRBJ2-7, with 7 bases fitting TRBD1. The germline V gene encodes CDR1 MNHNS and CDR2 SASEGT. There are 13 residues in the CDR3. Trimming cost V 6 bases and J 0 bases; bases outside gene matches: 2. The CDR3 DNA follows: TGTGCCAGCAGCGGGGACAGCTCCTACGAGCAGTACTTC. Protein product: CASSGDSSYEQYF.

This chain uses TRBV20-1 with TRBJ1-1; no reliable D call. Deletions cut 2 bases from V and 8 bases from J, with 6 bases between. Germline loops: CDR1 DFQATT, CDR2 SNEGSKA (reference sequence). This CDR3 is 10 amino acids long. As DNA, the CDR3 is TGCAGTGCTAGAAACAGAGAAGCTTTCTTT. Residues: CSARNREAFF.

This chain connects TRBV3-1 to TRBJ1-2; D uncertain. The germline gives CDR1 LGHDT, CDR2 YNNKEL (reference sequence). Trimming removed 0 bases at V and 5 bases at J, with 7 bases between. The CDR3 contains 13 residues. The CDR3 nucleotides are TGTGCCAGCAGCCAAGATGGGTCTTATGGCTACACCTTC. It specifies CASSQDGSYGYTF.

J is TRBJ2-1 and V is TRBV12-3 or TRBV12-4; the D gene is possibly TRBD1 (6 bases). The CDR3 length is 16 residues. Trimming cost V 5 bases and J 7 bases, with 21 bases left between them. CDR3 region: CASSGGSRVGGNEQFF. DNA of the CDR3: TGTGCCAGCAGTGGGGGCAGCCGGGTAGGAGGAAATGAGCAGTTCTTC.

This sequence joins TRBV6-6 and TRBJ1-1, with D unclear. CDR1 and CDR2 from the germline V gene are MNHNY and SVGAGI (reference sequence). Between the trimmed V and J ends, which lost 0 bases and 4 bases, there was a span of 12 bases. The CDR3 is made up of 15 amino acids. CDR3 DNA: TGTGCCAGCAGTTACTCCTATCAGGTAACCACTGAAGCTTTCTTT. Residues: CASSYSYQVTTEAFF.

V is TRBV20-1 and J is TRBJ1-5; D possibly corresponds to TRBD1 (6 bases). Trimming removed 3 bases from V and 6 bases from J, with 15 bases in between. Looked up from germline, CDR1 is DFQATT and CDR2 is SNEGSKA (reference sequence). CDR3 size: 14 residues. The CDR3 is CSASAGGHGQPQHF. The CDR3 nucleotides are TGCAGTGCTAGTGCGGGGGGCCATGGTCAGCCCCAGCATTTT.

This chain joins TRBV5-6 and TRBJ2-5, with TRBD1 identical over 9 bases. This CDR3 comprises 16 residues. Germline V gene data show CDR1 as SGHDT and CDR2 as YYEEEE. The junction had 5 bases not matched to a gene; V was cut back by 2 bases and J by 0 bases. Here the CDR3 reads CASSFGDREYQETQYF. The DNA of the CDR3 is TGTGCCAGCAGCTTCGGGGACAGGGAGTACCAAGAGACCCAGTACTTC.

The V call is TRBV20-1, the J call TRBJ2-1, with TRBD2 matching over 13 bases. The CDR3 contains 18 residues. The germline V gene encodes CDR1 DFQATT and CDR2 SNEGSKA (reference sequence). The V gene end was trimmed by 3 bases and the J gene end by 0 bases; junction bases not matched to a gene: 8. The CDR3 DNA is TGCAGTGCTAGGACTAGCGGGAGGCTCCCTAGCTCCTACAATGAGCAGTTCTTC. Protein sequence: CSARTSGRLPSSYNEQFF.

This rearrangement joins TRBV29-1 to TRBJ2-2; 9 bases agree with TRBD1. This CDR3 spans 13 amino acids. Germline V gene data show CDR1 as SQVTM and CDR2 as ANQGSEA. With V trimmed by 7 bases and J by 7 bases, 7 bases remained unmatched. The CDR3 nucleotides read TGCAGCGCTGGGACAGGGACGGGCGGGGAGCTGTTTTTT. It translates to CSAGTGTGGELFF.

This clonotype has only a few counts. This chain uses TRBV7-2 with TRBJ1-5; D not resolved. CDR1 is SGHTA, CDR2 FQGNSA, per germline. Trimming took 5 bases from V and 4 from J, leaving 6 bases between them. The CDR3 is 12 residues long. In nucleotides, the CDR3 is TGTGCCAGCAGCCCGGGGAATCAGCCCCAGCATTTT. This gives the protein CASSPGNQPQHF. Drawing the rest from reference TRBV7-2 and TRBJ1-5, the complete variable domain is GAGVSQSPSNKVTEKGKDVELRCDPISGHTALYWYRQSLGQGLEFLIYFQGNSAPDKSGLPSDRFSAERTGGSVSTLTIQRTQQEDSAVYLCASSPGNQPQHFGDGTRLSIL.